The present entry profiles one T cell receptor beta chain with its context. TCRdb keeps only in-frame clones here, not all; method: immunoSEQ multiplex PCR. Of over 250,000 clones in the sample, 90% are singletons; the top ten hold approximately 2.5%. The data stem from a study of blood T cell repertoires in COVID-19. Overall study context: The cDNA or gDNA used as material had been derived from T cells, B-cell-depleted T cells, or PBMCs.

In Cohort 3, a recovered donor had either two negative PCRs, clearance, or symptom resolution. Germline V gene sequence: CDR1 SGHVS, CDR2 FQNEAQ. There are 13 residues in the CDR3. Germline trimming cut 1 base from V and 15 bases from J; bases unmatched to any gene: 7. J is TRBJ1-4 and V is TRBV7-8; TRBD1 matches at 8 bases. Sequencing was carried out using PBMCs or T cells enriched from blood (not recorded which). This sequence was found in a man between 60 and 70 years old who had recovered from COVID-19. CDR3: CASSLGAGTGMFF. The CDR3 nucleotides read TGTGCCAGCAGCTTAGGTGCCGGGACAGGAATGTTTTTT.